This passage covers 24 T cell receptor beta chains from one sample sequenced in a study. TCRdb itself ran the 5' RACE reads through MiXCR, one entry per CDR3 protein. The repertoire includes over 45,000 distinct CDR3 sequences, about 28% of them detected once, and 2% to 2.5% sits in the top ten. Treg sorting used a CD4+CD25+CD127-/low gate. Sequencing was carried out using tumor-infiltrating Tregs sorted from the breast tumor. The receptor source for this set is a female donor with breast cancer.

This clonotype appeared many times. The V call is TRBV4-1, the J call TRBJ1-5; no reliable D call. From germline, CDR1 is MGHRA and CDR2 YSYEKL. The CDR3 loop spans 15 amino acids. V lost 0 bases, J lost 4 bases, and 10 bases lay in between. In nucleotides, the CDR3 is TGCGCCAGCAGCCAAGATAACGGAGGGAATCAGCCCCAGCATTTT. Translation gives CASSQDNGGNQPQHF.

This clonotype was seen a few times. The gene calls are TRBV5-4 and TRBJ2-5; the D gene is possibly TRBD1 (6 bases). Trimming shortened V by 2 bases and J by 3 bases, and 8 bases separated the two germline ends. Germline V gene data show CDR1 as SGHNT and CDR2 as YYREEE (reference sequence). The CDR3 runs to 13 residues. CDR3 in DNA: TGTGCCAGCAGCTTACAGGGAGAAGAGACCCAGTACTTC. This gives the protein CASSLQGEETQYF.

This clonotype was counted ten times or more. V is TRBV20-1 and J is TRBJ1-1; weak D call: TRBD1 (5 bases). The CDR3 extends over 16 amino acids. V lost 0 bases to trimming and J lost 1 base, with 15 bases between them. The germline V gene encodes CDR1 DFQATT and CDR2 SNEGSKA (reference sequence). This chain's CDR3 is CSARDIREGWNTEAFF. The DNA of the CDR3 is TGCAGTGCTAGAGACATTAGGGAGGGGTGGAACACTGAAGCTTTCTTT.

The chain carries TRBV28 and TRBJ2-7; tentative D call: TRBD1 (6 bases). Germline-derived CDR1 and CDR2 are MDHEN and SYDVKM. The CDR3 extends over 12 amino acids. The V end was cut by 8 bases, the J end by 0 bases, with 8 bases between. Here the CDR3 reads CASGQSSYEQYF. CDR3 DNA sequence: TGTGCCAGCGGACAGAGCTCCTACGAGCAGTACTTC.

At least ten counts were recorded for this clonotype. This chain connects TRBV6-1 to TRBJ1-1; maybe TRBD1 (5 bases). The CDR3 is 15 amino acids. CDR1 and CDR2 from the germline V gene are MNHNS and SASEGT. Trimming removed 1 base at V and 5 bases at J, with 14 bases between. The CDR3 nucleotides are TGTGCCAGCAGTGAAGGAGCGGCAGGGCTGACTGAAGCTTTCTTT. It translates to CASSEGAAGLTEAFF.

This clonotype showed up just a few times. The chain carries TRBV5-6 and TRBJ1-2; no clear D. CDR1 is SGHDT, CDR2 YYEEEE, per germline. The CDR3 is made up of 14 amino acids. Deletions cut 0 bases from V and 0 bases from J, with 6 bases between. The DNA for the CDR3 is TGTGCCAGCAGCTTGGAAGCAGCTAACTATGGCTACACCTTC. It yields the protein CASSLEAANYGYTF.

This clonotype was detected many times. The chain recombines TRBV4-3 with TRBJ2-3, with TRBD1 matching over 10 bases. There are 15 residues in the CDR3. The ends lost 1 base at V and 3 bases at J; junction bases unmatched: 1. Germline CDR1 reads LGHNA; CDR2 reads YSLEER. In nucleotides, the CDR3 is TGCGCCAGCAGCCAAGGGGGACAGGGGACAGATACGCAGTATTTT. Amino acid sequence: CASSQGGQGTDTQYF.

This sequence joins TRBV7-2 and TRBJ2-3, with 8 bases matching TRBD2. Germline loops: CDR1 SGHTA, CDR2 FQGNSA. This CDR3 contains 15 residues. Trimming took 5 bases from V and 0 from J; bases not matched to a gene: 4. CDR3 nucleotides: TGTGCCAGCAGCCCGGGACTAGGGAGCACAGATACGCAGTATTTT. Amino acids: CASSPGLGSTDTQYF.

This clonotype was recorded many times. The J gene is TRBJ1-2, the V gene TRBV7-9; TRBD1 aligns across 7 bases. The CDR3 runs 14 residues. Germline loops: CDR1 SEHNR, CDR2 FQNEAQ (reference sequence). V lost 5 bases and J lost 6; bases outside the gene matches: 9. CDR3 sequence reads: CASSPAVTGHGYTF. The CDR3 region has the DNA TGTGCCAGCAGCCCCGCGGTGACAGGGCATGGCTACACCTTC.

This chain uses TRBV12-3 or TRBV12-4 with TRBJ2-1; 10 bases agree with TRBD1. V was pared by 5 bases and J by 5 bases, with 3 bases of the junction left unmatched. CDR3 length equals 14 residues. DNA for the CDR3: TGTGCCAGCAGTGCCGGGACAGGGGACAATGAGCAGTTCTTC. Translation: CASSAGTGDNEQFF.

This chain joins TRBV15 and TRBJ1-4; 9 bases are a match to TRBD1. V shed 0 bases, J shed 5 bases, and the junction held 4 bases outside the gene matches. Germline CDR1 reads LNHNV; CDR2 reads YYDKDF (reference sequence). The CDR3 totals 16 residues. The DNA of the CDR3 is TGTGCCACCAGCAGAGAATATGGGACAGGGAATGAAAAACTGTTTTTT. Translation: CATSREYGTGNEKLFF.

This clonotype showed up just a few times. V usage is TRBV9 and J usage is TRBJ2-2, with TRBD2 as a possible D gene (6 bases). Germline CDR1 reads SGDLS; CDR2 reads YYNGEE. Trimming removed 0 bases at V and 10 bases at J, with 19 bases between. CDR3 length: 16 amino acids. The CDR3 protein is CASSVGDGSLNVELFF. CDR3 nucleotide sequence: TGTGCCAGCAGCGTAGGGGACGGGAGTTTGAACGTGGAGCTGTTTTTT.

Comment on this clonotype: A read error may explain this, as a much larger clone is one base away. This chain connects TRBV5-1 to TRBJ1-1; D remains unclear. CDR1 is SGHRS and CDR2 is YFSETQ in the germline V gene. The CDR3 loop spans 13 amino acids. The CDR3 region is CASNVNMNTEASF. The CDR3 DNA follows: TGCGCCAGCAATGTCAACATGAACACTGAAGCTTCCTTT.

The sample holds one count of this clonotype. The chain uses TRBV18 and TRBJ1-4; a weak D match, TRBD1 (5 bases). The germline V gene encodes CDR1 KGHSH and CDR2 LQKENI. CDR3 length: 14 residues. V lost 8 bases, J lost 8 bases, and 18 bases lay in between. For the CDR3, the DNA is TGTGCCAGCGCACTACCCCGGGACCAAGAAAAACTGTTTTTT. It is translated as CASALPRDQEKLFF.

This clonotype was seen ten or more times. This chain joins TRBV7-2 and TRBJ2-7, with 7 bases lining up with TRBD1. V shed 5 bases and J 6 bases; nucleotides not matched to a gene: 13. Germline lookup yields CDR1 SGHTA and CDR2 FQGNSA. The CDR3 consists of 15 residues. The CDR3 nucleotides are TGTGCCAGCAGCCCACAGGGGCGCGCCCTCGTCGAGCAGTACTTC. Translated: CASSPQGRALVEQYF.

The chain is built from TRBV5-1 and TRBJ2-3, with TRBD2 matching 8 bases. Germline-derived CDR1 and CDR2 are SGHRS and YFSETQ. V lost 1 base and J lost 2; bases outside the gene matches: 3. The CDR3 runs to 15 residues. CDR3 in DNA: TGCGCCAGCAGCTTGACTAGCGGTCCCACAGATACGCAGTATTTT. Translated: CASSLTSGPTDTQYF.

The gene calls are TRBV7-9 and TRBJ1-2, with TRBD1 matching over 9 bases. J lost 6 bases, V lost 7 bases, and 12 bases had no gene match. The CDR3 is made up of 15 amino acids. CDR1 SEHNR and CDR2 FQNEAQ come from the germline V gene (reference sequence). The CDR3 bases are TGTGCCAGCACCGACTACAGGGGGCGCGAGGATGGCTACACCTTC. Encoded protein: CASTDYRGREDGYTF. The entire variable domain, with the rest obtained from reference TRBV7-9 and TRBJ1-2, is as follows: DTGVSQNPRHKITKRGQNVTFRCDPISEHNRLYWYRQTLGQGPEFLTYFQNEAQLEKSRLLSDRFSAERPKGSFSTLEIQRTEQGDSAMYLCASTDYRGREDGYTFGSGTRLTVV.

This clonotype was seen at least ten times. This chain connects TRBV20-1 to TRBJ2-5; D not resolved. Germline CDR1 and CDR2: DFQATT and SNEGSKA (reference sequence). This CDR3 contains 11 residues. The germline V and J ends were trimmed by 6 bases and 3 bases, with 8 bases remaining between them. The CDR3 region is CSAHPEETQYF. CDR3 sequence (DNA): TGCAGTGCCCATCCTGAAGAGACCCAGTACTTC.

This clonotype was observed many times. The chain uses TRBV4-1 and TRBJ2-7; 7 bases are shared with TRBD1. Per germline, CDR1 MGHRA and CDR2 YSYEKL. The CDR3 spans 15 residues. J gave up 4 bases and V 1 base, and 7 bases lay outside the gene matches. The CDR3 DNA reads as TGCGCCAGCAGCCAAGCCCCGGGACAGAATTACGAGCAGTACTTC. It is translated as CASSQAPGQNYEQYF.

This clonotype has just a few counts. V usage is TRBV20-1 and J usage is TRBJ2-3; a weak D match, TRBD2 (6 bases). The germline V and J ends were trimmed by 3 bases and 3 bases, with 16 bases remaining between them. The CDR3 runs to 15 residues. Germline V gene data show CDR1 as DFQATT and CDR2 as SNEGSKA (reference sequence). The DNA for the CDR3 is TGCAGTGCTAGTCTGGACCAGGGAGGTACAGATACGCAGTATTTT. Translation: CSASLDQGGTDTQYF.

By sample share, this clonotype is medium-sized (0.01 to 0.1%). As DNA, the CDR3 is TGTGCCACCAGCAGAGAGTCGACGAACACTGAAGCTTTCTTT. Translation: CATSRESTNTEAFF. The J gene is TRBJ1-1, the V gene TRBV15; no clear D gene. This CDR3 is built from 14 residues. Trimming removed 0 bases at V and 1 base at J, with 6 bases between. Germline V lookup: CDR1 LNHNV, CDR2 YYDKDF (reference sequence).

This clonotype has a handful of counts. This chain joins TRBV25-1 and TRBJ2-7, with TRBD1 identical over 8 bases. The CDR3 is 12 residues long. Germline V gives CDR1 MGHDK, CDR2 SYGVNS. V gave up 5 bases and J gave up 11 bases; unmatched junction bases: 8. For the CDR3, the DNA is TGTGCCAGCAGTTCTGGACAGGGAAAGGAGTACTTC. Its protein product is CASSSGQGKEYF.

The rearrangement links TRBV25-1 to TRBJ1-5; D is possibly TRBD1 (5 bases). This CDR3 has 14 residues. Looked up from germline, CDR1 is MGHDK and CDR2 is SYGVNS. With 3 bases removed from V and 7 bases from J, the gap between germline ends came to 13 bases. Here the CDR3 DNA reads TGTGCCAGCAGTGATGGGGGAACGGGACAGCCCCAGCATTTT. Amino acids: CASSDGGTGQPQHF. Based on the CDR3 plus reference TRBV25-1 and TRBJ1-5, the full variable domain is EADIYQTPRYLVIGTGKKITLECSQTMGHDKMYWYQQDPGMELHLIHYSYGVNSTEKGDLSSESTVSRIRTEHFPLTLESARPSHTSQYLCASSDGGTGQPQHFGDGTRLSIL.

This clonotype came up a few times. The chain combines TRBV19 with TRBJ2-3, with D perhaps TRBD1 (5 bases). The germline V and J ends were trimmed by 4 bases and 0 bases, with 8 bases remaining between them. The CDR3 runs to 14 residues. Germline V lookup: CDR1 LNHDA, CDR2 SQIVND (reference sequence). CDR3 in amino acids: CASSTRGSTDTQYF. CDR3 sequence (DNA): TGTGCCAGTAGTACTAGGGGTAGCACAGATACGCAGTATTTT.